The rows below give T cell receptor beta chains drawn from one sample of a study of blood T cell repertoires in COVID-19. Repertoires were generated with immunoSEQ multiplex PCR, while TCRdb's copy carries only in-frame clones and drops some. The table includes 350,000 to 450,000 clones, around nine tenths detected once. The sequencing input was peripheral blood. The receptors were gathered from a woman in her sixties with COVID-19, enrolled during active disease. The CDR3 runs from the conserved cysteine through the conserved F or W. The D gene is left open where the match is weak. Only some rows state a clone size, as once, few, many or a class for expanded clones.

TRBV25-1	13	NA	TRBJ1-1	NA	TGTGCCAGCAGTATCCAGGAGAACACTGAAGCTTTCTTT	CASSIQENTEAFF
TRBV5-1	14	TRBD2	TRBJ2-1	NA	TGCGCCAGCAGACTAGCGGGGGGGTACAATGAGCAGTTCTTC	CASRLAGGYNEQFF
TRBV5-4	15	TRBD1	TRBJ2-5	NA	TGTGCCAGCAGCTTTGCTCAGGGGGCAAAGGAGACCCAGTACTTC	CASSFAQGAKETQYF
TRBV6-2/TRBV6-3	13	NA	TRBJ1-2	NA	TGTGCCAGCAGTTATGGGAGAGGATCAGGCTACACCTTC	CASSYGRGSGYTF
TRBV6-2/TRBV6-3	15	NA	TRBJ1-6	NA	TGTGCCAGCAGTTACGCCGGGGTGGATAATTCACCCCTCCACTTT	CASSYAGVDNSPLHF
TRBV11-1	14	NA	TRBJ2-7	NA	TGTGCCAGCAGCTGGTCCGAGGGACACTACGAGCAGTACTTC	CASSWSEGHYEQYF
TRBV6-5	11	NA	TRBJ1-2	NA	TGTGCCAGCAGCGGGAGGGGTGGCTACACCTTC	CASSGRGGYTF
TRBV19	17	NA	TRBJ1-1	NA	TGTGCCAGTAGTTCCAGACGGGTAATCGGGTCGGGCACTGAAGCTTTCTTT	CASSSRRVIGSGTEAFF
TRBV29-1	15	NA	TRBJ1-1	NA	TGCAGCGTTGCTGCTGGTTGGGGCATGAACACTGAAGCTTTCTTT	CSVAAGWGMNTEAFF
TRBV6-1	15	NA	TRBJ1-2	once	TGTGCCAGCAGTGACCGGGTTAACAATGACTATGGCTACACCTTC	CASSDRVNNDYGYTF
TRBV18	13	TRBD1	TRBJ1-6	NA	TGTGCCAGCTCACCTAGACAGGGCTCACCCCTCCACTTT	CASSPRQGSPLHF
TRBV20-1	16	TRBD1	TRBJ1-2	NA	TGCAGTGCTAGTAACCCGGGACAGGGGGCTGACTATGGCTACACCTTC	CSASNPGQGADYGYTF
TRBV11-2	14	TRBD2	TRBJ2-7	NA	TGTGCCAGCAGCCCCTGGGGGGGACCCTACGAGCAGTACTTC	CASSPWGGPYEQYF
TRBV7-9	14	TRBD1	TRBJ1-1	NA	TGTGCCAGCAGCTTATGGACAGGGGTTGCTGAAGCTTTCTTT	CASSLWTGVAEAFF
TRBV7-6	15	TRBD2	TRBJ2-3	NA	TGTGCCAGCAGTTCCCTAGCGGGGGGGGCAGATACGCAGTATTTT	CASSSLAGGADTQYF
TRBV30	14	NA	TRBJ1-3	NA	TGTGCCTGGAGCATCGGAGTATCTGGAAACACCATATATTTT	CAWSIGVSGNTIYF
TRBV5-1	14	NA	TRBJ1-2	NA	TGCGCCAGCAGCTTGGATGGAGATAACTATGGCTACACCTTC	CASSLDGDNYGYTF
TRBV5-1	13	TRBD1	TRBJ1-1	NA	TGCGCCAGCAGCTGGACAGGGGACACTGAAGCTTTCTTT	CASSWTGDTEAFF
TRBV18	16	TRBD1	TRBJ1-1	NA	TGTGCCAGCTCACGCGACCACAGGGGCCTGAACACTGAAGCTTTCTTT	CASSRDHRGLNTEAFF
TRBV6-6	16	NA	TRBJ1-1	NA	TGTGCCAGCAGTCCCCCGACCTCGGGGGTGAACACTGAAGCTTTCTTT	CASSPPTSGVNTEAFF
TRBV5-1	14	NA	TRBJ2-3	NA	TGCGCCAGCAGCCAAGTAACTAGCACAGATACGCAGTATTTT	CASSQVTSTDTQYF
TRBV5-1	17	TRBD1	TRBJ2-6	NA	TGCGCCAGCAGCCGAGGACAGGGGGTCTCTGGGGCCAACGTCCTGACTTTC	CASSRGQGVSGANVLTF
TRBV6-5	14	TRBD1	TRBJ1-2	NA	TGTGCCAGCACCCGGGACAGCTCCGCCTATGGCTACACCTTC	CASTRDSSAYGYTF